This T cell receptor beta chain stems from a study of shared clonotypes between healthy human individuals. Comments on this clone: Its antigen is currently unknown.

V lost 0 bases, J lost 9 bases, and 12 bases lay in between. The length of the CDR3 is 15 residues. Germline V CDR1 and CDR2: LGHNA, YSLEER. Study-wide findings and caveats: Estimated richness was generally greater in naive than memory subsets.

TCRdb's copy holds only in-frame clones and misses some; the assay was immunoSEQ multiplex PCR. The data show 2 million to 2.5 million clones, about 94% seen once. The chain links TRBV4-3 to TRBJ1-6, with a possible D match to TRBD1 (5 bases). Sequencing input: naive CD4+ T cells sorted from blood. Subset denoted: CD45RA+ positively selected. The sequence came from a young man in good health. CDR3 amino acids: CASSQDRDLSSPLHF. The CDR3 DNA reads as TGCGCCAGCAGCCAAGATCGGGACTTATCTTCACCCCTCCACTTT.